The rows below give T cell receptor beta chains drawn from one sample of a study of regulatory T cells in long-lasting Graves disease. TCRdb re-analysed the multiplex PCR reads in MiXCR, keeping a single row per CDR3 protein. The profile shows 550,000 to 650,000 distinct CDR3 sequences, 15% to 20% of them singletons. This sample was also put to use in a study of T cells in Graves' hyperthyroidism and ophthalmopathy.

The input for sequencing was peripheral blood mononuclear cells (PBMCs), taken at new diagnosis, from a patient treated with antithyroid drugs. The origin of the receptors is a man between 18 and 35 years old with Graves disease. Both conserved end residues are part of each CDR3. Each record gives: D gene, V gene, J gene, clone size, CDR3 protein, CDR3 DNA. The D gene is left open where the match is weak. Expanded clones are given a class, and other clones once, few, many or no size at all.

>TRBD2|TRBV2|TRBJ2-5|NA
CASRALANQETQYF
TGTGCCAGCAGGGCACTAGCGAACCAAGAGACCCAGTACTTC
>NA|TRBV20-1|TRBJ2-3|many
CSARNSRERPDTQYF
TGCAGTGCTAGGAATTCTCGGGAAAGACCAGATACGCAGTATTTT
>NA|TRBV24-1|TRBJ2-7|few
CATSDSPSFEQYF
TGTGCCACCAGTGATTCCCCGAGTTTTGAGCAGTACTTC
>NA|TRBV28|TRBJ1-1|NA
CASSDNRIGNTEAFF
TGTGCCAGCAGTGACAACAGGATTGGGAACACTGAAGCTTTCTTT
>NA|TRBV27|TRBJ2-2|NA
CASSLEGLMNTGELFF
TGTGCCAGCAGTTTAGAGGGACTTATGAACACCGGGGAGCTGTTTTTT
>TRBD2|TRBV24-1|TRBJ2-1|few
CATSDPGTSGSYNEQFF
TGTGCCACCAGTGATCCCGGGACTAGCGGGAGTTACAATGAGCAGTTCTTC
>NA|TRBV7-3|TRBJ2-1|NA
CASSLRASTYNEQFF
TGTGCCAGCAGCTTAAGGGCTAGCACCTACAATGAGCAGTTCTTC
>TRBD2|TRBV5-1|TRBJ2-3|many
CASSSGLAGVDTQYF
TGTGCCAGCAGCTCGGGACTAGCGGGAGTAGATACGCAGTATTTT
>NA|TRBV5-1|TRBJ2-3|NA
CASSPGIVGTDTQYF
TGCGCCAGCAGCCCAGGGATTGTAGGCACAGATACGCAGTATTTT
>NA|TRBV12-3/TRBV12-4|TRBJ1-5|many
CASSPSVGGDQPQHF
TGTGCCAGCAGTCCCAGTGTGGGGGGGGATCAGCCCCAGCATTTT
>TRBD1|TRBV20-1|TRBJ1-2|many
CSAAGTGGLGYTF
TGCAGTGCCGCCGGGACAGGGGGTTTGGGCTACACCTTC
>NA|TRBV2|TRBJ2-2|many
CASRTGHSNTGELFF
TGTGCCAGCAGGACGGGACACTCGAACACCGGGGAGCTGTTTTTT
>TRBD1|TRBV12-3/TRBV12-4|TRBJ1-5|many
CASRGTGGSNQPQHF
TGTGCCAGCAGAGGGACAGGGGGAAGCAATCAGCCCCAGCATTTT
>TRBD2|TRBV2|TRBJ2-1|many
CATQGAGARGEQFF
TGTGCCACACAGGGAGCGGGAGCGAGGGGTGAGCAGTTCTTC
>NA|TRBV5-5|TRBJ1-2|NA
CASSLWGNDYGYTF
TGTGCCAGCAGCTTGTGGGGGAACGACTATGGCTACACCTTC
>TRBD2|TRBV9|TRBJ2-7|NA
CASSRQRERSYEQYF
TGTGCCAGCAGCAGACAGCGGGAGCGGTCCTACGAGCAGTACTTC
>NA|TRBV5-1|TRBJ1-1|many
CASSLGLARAGTTEAFF
TGCGCCAGCAGCTTGGGGTTGGCGCGGGCAGGGACCACTGAAGCTTTCTTT
>NA|TRBV6-1|TRBJ2-3|many
CASSARGGTDTQYF
TGTGCCAGCAGCGCCCGGGGAGGCACAGATACGCAGTATTTT
>NA|TRBV5-1|TRBJ2-1|NA
CASSLAAGTYNEQFF
TGCGCCAGCAGCTTGGCTGCGGGAACCTACAATGAGCAGTTCTTC
>NA|TRBV25-1|TRBJ2-1|few
CASSGPGASYNEQFF
TGTGCCAGCAGTGGTCCGGGGGCGTCATACAATGAGCAGTTCTTC
>NA|TRBV20-1|TRBJ2-3|many
CSAPETDTQYF
TGCAGTGCGCCGGAGACAGATACGCAGTATTTT
>TRBD2|TRBV27|TRBJ2-7|many
CASTPRGGGFHEQYF
TGTGCCAGCACCCCCCGGGGGGGGGGTTTCCACGAGCAGTACTTC
>TRBD1|TRBV20-1|TRBJ2-7|many
CSARGSGGIYEQYF
TGCAGTGCTAGAGGATCAGGGGGCATCTACGAGCAGTACTTC
>NA|TRBV18|TRBJ2-5|NA
CASSSGFWGQETQYF
TGTGCCAGCTCGTCCGGATTTTGGGGGCAAGAGACCCAGTACTTC
>TRBD1|TRBV5-1|TRBJ1-5|few
CASSFPSKTGPKPQHF
TGCGCCAGCAGCTTCCCTTCTAAGACAGGGCCTAAGCCCCAGCATTTT
>NA|TRBV18|TRBJ1-2|few
CASSPGRLADGYTF
TGTGCCAGCTCACCAGGGCGCCTGGCGGATGGCTACACCTTC
>NA|TRBV7-2|TRBJ2-1|many
CASSLVGTANEQFF
TGTGCCAGCAGCTTAGTCGGGACGGCCAATGAGCAGTTCTTC
>NA|TRBV10-2|TRBJ1-4|NA
CASSEPKSATNEKLFF
TGCGCCAGCAGTGAACCGAAGTCTGCAACTAATGAAAAACTGTTTTTT
>NA|TRBV2|TRBJ1-3|NA
CASSEGGVSGNTIYF
TGTGCCAGCAGTGAAGGAGGAGTCTCTGGAAACACCATATATTTT
>NA|TRBV28|TRBJ2-7|many
CASSPPVALEQYF
TGTGCCAGCAGTCCCCCCGTGGCCCTCGAGCAGTACTTC
>NA|TRBV9|TRBJ1-1|few
CASSAYQGTTEAFF
TGTGCCAGCAGCGCATACCAGGGTACCACTGAAGCTTTCTTT
>TRBD1|TRBV2|TRBJ2-7|many
CASSPGQSLEQYF
TGTGCCAGCAGCCCGGGACAGTCCCTCGAGCAGTACTTC
>TRBD1|TRBV5-1|TRBJ2-6|NA
CASSRTGVSRANVLTF
TGCGCCAGCAGCCGGACAGGGGTCTCTAGGGCCAACGTCCTGACTTTC
>NA|TRBV11-1|TRBJ2-5|many
CASSSSGETQYF
TGTGCCAGCAGCTCATCGGGTGAGACCCAGTACTTC
>TRBD1|TRBV19|TRBJ2-7|few
CASSGTASSYEQYF
TGTGCCAGTAGTGGGACAGCTAGCTCCTACGAGCAGTACTTC
>TRBD2|TRBV20-1|TRBJ2-3|many
CSARDGTSGTDTQYF
TGCAGTGCTAGAGATGGGACTAGCGGGACAGATACGCAGTATTTT
>TRBD2|TRBV6-2/TRBV6-3|TRBJ2-3|few
CAIKTSGTDTQYF
TGTGCCATCAAGACTAGCGGGACAGATACGCAGTATTTT
>NA|TRBV19|TRBJ2-3|NA
CASTKGAGNPPFTDTQYF
TGTGCCAGCACCAAGGGGGCGGGGAACCCACCCTTCACAGATACGCAGTATTTT
>TRBD2|TRBV19|TRBJ2-3|few
CASSIPGLAGSGDTQYF
TGTGCCAGTAGTATCCCCGGGTTAGCGGGGTCTGGAGATACGCAGTATTTT
>NA|TRBV27|TRBJ1-2|many
CASKSLDGTYGYTF
TGTGCCAGCAAAAGCCTGGACGGGACCTATGGCTACACCTTC
>NA|TRBV28|TRBJ2-7|NA
CASSLWGPTYEQYF
TGTGCCAGCAGTTTGTGGGGGCCCACCTACGAGCAGTACTTC
>NA|TRBV20-1|TRBJ2-3|many
CSASPESDTDTQYF
TGCAGTGCCTCCCCGGAGTCTGACACAGATACGCAGTATTTT
>TRBD1|TRBV7-3|TRBJ2-2|few
CASSSRGPIAGELFF
TGTGCCAGCAGCTCCAGGGGGCCAATAGCCGGGGAGCTGTTTTTT
>NA|TRBV27|TRBJ1-5|many
CASSLKALSNQPQHF
TGTGCCAGCAGTTTAAAAGCCTTGAGCAATCAGCCCCAGCATTTT
>TRBD2|TRBV11-3|TRBJ2-1|many
CASSSTSVGEQFF
TGTGCCAGCAGCTCCACTAGCGTCGGCGAGCAGTTCTTC
>NA|TRBV2|TRBJ2-3|many
CASRIQGRGTDTQYF
TGTGCCAGCAGGATCCAGGGACGAGGCACAGATACGCAGTATTTT
>NA|TRBV11-2|TRBJ1-2|few
CASSLVTENYGYTF
TGTGCCAGCAGCTTAGTTACGGAGAACTATGGCTACACCTTC
>NA|TRBV18|TRBJ1-4|many
CASSPGTEKLFF
TGTGCCAGCTCACCCGGGACTGAAAAACTGTTTTTT
>NA|TRBV3-1|TRBJ2-7|many
CASSQDPVGAEQYF
TGTGCCAGCAGCCAAGATCCAGTGGGGGCCGAGCAGTACTTC
>TRBD1|TRBV27|TRBJ2-3|many
CASSSGQHGTDTQYF
TGTGCCAGCAGTTCGGGACAGCATGGCACAGATACGCAGTATTTT
>NA|TRBV12-3/TRBV12-4|TRBJ2-2|NA
CASSLWGSNTGELFF
TGTGCCAGCAGTTTATGGGGTTCGAACACCGGGGAGCTGTTTTTT
>NA|TRBV3-1|TRBJ2-1|many
CASSQDKIGGFSYNEQFF
TGTGCCAGCAGCCAAGATAAGATCGGGGGTTTCTCCTACAATGAGCAGTTCTTC